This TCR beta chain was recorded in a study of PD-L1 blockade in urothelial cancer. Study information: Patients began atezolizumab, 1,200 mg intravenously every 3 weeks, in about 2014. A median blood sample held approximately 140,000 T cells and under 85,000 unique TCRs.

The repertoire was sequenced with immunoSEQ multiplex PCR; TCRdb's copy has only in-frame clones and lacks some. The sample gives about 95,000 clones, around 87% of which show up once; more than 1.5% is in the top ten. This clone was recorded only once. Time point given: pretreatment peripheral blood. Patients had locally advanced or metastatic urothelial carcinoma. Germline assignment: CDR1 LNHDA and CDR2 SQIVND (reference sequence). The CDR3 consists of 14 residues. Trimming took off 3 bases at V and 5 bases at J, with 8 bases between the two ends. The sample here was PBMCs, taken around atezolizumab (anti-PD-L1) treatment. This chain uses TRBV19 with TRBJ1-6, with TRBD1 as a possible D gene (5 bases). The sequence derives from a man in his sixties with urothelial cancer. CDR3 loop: CASSIGGNNSPLHF. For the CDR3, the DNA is TGTGCCAGTAGTATCGGGGGTAATAATTCACCCCTCCACTTT.